This T cell receptor (beta chain) is from a study of blood T cell repertoires in COVID-19. On the study more broadly: Samples representing acute and convalescent COVID-19 were sourced from the United States, Italy and Spain. The analysed material was cDNA or gDNA that came from T cells, B-cell-depleted T cells, or PBMCs.

The CDR3 consists of 14 residues. Germline V lookup: CDR1 SEHNR, CDR2 FQNEAQ (reference sequence). Deletions cut 7 bases from V and 4 bases from J, with 16 bases between. Followed over time, Seattle patients had been enrolled while infection was active. Authors' analysis steps: Estimation of nucleated cell counts was performed using reference gene primer amplification. TCRdb keeps only in-frame clones here, not all; method: immunoSEQ multiplex PCR. The V and J calls and clone size come from that table; D and trimming were worked out from the DNA. The repertoire holds about 170,000 clones, with roughly nine tenths as singletons.

The source is a woman aged 55-70 years with COVID-19, enrolled during active disease. V is TRBV7-9 and J is TRBJ1-1; possibly TRBD1 for D (5 bases). The sample consisted of peripheral blood. Written as DNA, the CDR3 is TGTGCCAGCACAGGGACTCTTGGAGGCACTGAAGCTTTCTTT. Its protein product is CASTGTLGGTEAFF.